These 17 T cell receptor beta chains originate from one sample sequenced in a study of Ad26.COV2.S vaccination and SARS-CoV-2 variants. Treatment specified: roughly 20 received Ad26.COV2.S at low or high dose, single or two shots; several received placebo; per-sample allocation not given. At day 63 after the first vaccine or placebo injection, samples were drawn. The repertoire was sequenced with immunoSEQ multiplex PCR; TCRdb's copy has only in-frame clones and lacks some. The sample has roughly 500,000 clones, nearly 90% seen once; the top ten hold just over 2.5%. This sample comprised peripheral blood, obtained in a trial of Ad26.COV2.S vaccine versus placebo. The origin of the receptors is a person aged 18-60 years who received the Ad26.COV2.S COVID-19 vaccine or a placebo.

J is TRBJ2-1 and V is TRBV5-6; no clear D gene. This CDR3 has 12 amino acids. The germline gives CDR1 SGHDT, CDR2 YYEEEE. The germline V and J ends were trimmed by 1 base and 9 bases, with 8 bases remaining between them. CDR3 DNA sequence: TGTGCCAGCAGCTTGTGGTGGGCTGAGCAGTTCTTC. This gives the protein CASSLWWAEQFF. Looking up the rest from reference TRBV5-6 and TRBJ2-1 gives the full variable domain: DAGVTQSPTHLIKTRGQQVTLRCSPKSGHDTVSWYQQALGQGPQFIFQYYEEEERQRGNFPDRFSGHQFPNYSSELNVNALLLGDSALYLCASSLWWAEQFFGPGTRLTVL.

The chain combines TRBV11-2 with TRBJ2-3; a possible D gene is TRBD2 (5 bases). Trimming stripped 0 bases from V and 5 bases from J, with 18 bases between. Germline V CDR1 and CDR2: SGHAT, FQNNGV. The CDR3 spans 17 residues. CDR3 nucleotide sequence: TGTGCCAGCAGCTTAGATCCGGACTTTCCCTGGGGAGATACGCAGTATTTT. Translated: CASSLDPDFPWGDTQYF.

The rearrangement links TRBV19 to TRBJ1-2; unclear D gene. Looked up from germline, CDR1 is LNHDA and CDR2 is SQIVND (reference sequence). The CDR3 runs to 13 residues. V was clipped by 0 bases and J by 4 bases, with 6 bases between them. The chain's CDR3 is CASSIDLGYGYTF. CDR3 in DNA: TGTGCCAGTAGTATAGATCTAGGCTATGGCTACACCTTC. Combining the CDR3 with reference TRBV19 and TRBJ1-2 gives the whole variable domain DGGITQSPKYLFRKEGQNVTLSCEQNLNHDAMYWYRQDPGQGLRLIYYSQIVNDFQKGDIAEGYSVSREKKESFPLTVTSAQKNPTAFYLCASSIDLGYGYTFGSGTRLTVV.

The CDR3 loop is CASSGQDRGRRDIQYF. CDR3 bases: TGTGCCAGCAGCGGACAGGACAGGGGGCGCCGGGACATTCAGTACTTC. The chain uses TRBV7-8 and TRBJ2-4; 11 bases are a match to TRBD1. CDR3 size: 16 residues. The germline V gene encodes CDR1 SGHVS and CDR2 FQNEAQ. After removal of 5 bases from V and 8 bases from J, the junction contained 11 bases not matched to a gene.

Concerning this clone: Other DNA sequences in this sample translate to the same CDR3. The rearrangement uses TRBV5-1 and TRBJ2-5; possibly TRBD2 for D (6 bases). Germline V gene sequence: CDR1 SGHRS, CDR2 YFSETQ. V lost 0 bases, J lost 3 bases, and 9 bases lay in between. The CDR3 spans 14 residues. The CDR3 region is CASSLAGGEETQYF. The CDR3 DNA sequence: TGCGCCAGCAGCTTGGCCGGGGGAGAAGAGACCCAGTACTTC.

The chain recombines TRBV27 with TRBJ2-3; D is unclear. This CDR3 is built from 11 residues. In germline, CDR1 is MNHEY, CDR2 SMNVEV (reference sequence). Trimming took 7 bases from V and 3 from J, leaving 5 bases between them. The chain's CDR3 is CASTGTDTQYF. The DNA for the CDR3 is TGTGCCAGCACCGGGACAGATACGCAGTATTTT.

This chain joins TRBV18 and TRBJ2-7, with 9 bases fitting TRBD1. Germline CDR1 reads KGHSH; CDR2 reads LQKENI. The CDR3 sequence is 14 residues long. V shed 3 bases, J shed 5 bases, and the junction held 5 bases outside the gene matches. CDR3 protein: CASSPTGTGNEQYF. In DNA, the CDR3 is TGTGCCAGCTCACCGACCGGGACAGGGAACGAGCAGTACTTC.

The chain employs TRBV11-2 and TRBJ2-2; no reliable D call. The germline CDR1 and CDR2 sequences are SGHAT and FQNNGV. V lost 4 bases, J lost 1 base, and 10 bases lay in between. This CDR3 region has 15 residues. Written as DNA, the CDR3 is TGTGCCAGCAGCTCCCAGGCCAGGAACACCGGGGAGCTGTTTTTT. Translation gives CASSSQARNTGELFF.

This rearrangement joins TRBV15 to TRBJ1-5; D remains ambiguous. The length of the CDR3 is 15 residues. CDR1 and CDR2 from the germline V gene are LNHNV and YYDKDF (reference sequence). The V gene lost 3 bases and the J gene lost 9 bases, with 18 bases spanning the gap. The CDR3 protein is CATSSGSIGLWPQHF. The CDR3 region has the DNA TGTGCCACCAGCAGTGGGAGTATTGGGCTGTGGCCCCAGCATTTT.

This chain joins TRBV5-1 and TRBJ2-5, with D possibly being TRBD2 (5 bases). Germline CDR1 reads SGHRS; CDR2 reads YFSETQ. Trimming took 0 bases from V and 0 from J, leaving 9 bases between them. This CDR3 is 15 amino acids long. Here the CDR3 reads CASSLVTRYQETQYF. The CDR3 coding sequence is TGCGCCAGCAGCTTGGTCACTAGGTACCAAGAGACCCAGTACTTC.

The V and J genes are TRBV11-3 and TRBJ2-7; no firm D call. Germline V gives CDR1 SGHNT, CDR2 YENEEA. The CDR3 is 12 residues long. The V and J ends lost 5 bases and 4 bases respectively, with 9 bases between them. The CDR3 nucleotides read TGTGCCAGCAGCAACGGCGGTTACGAGCAGTACGTC. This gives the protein CASSNGGYEQYV.

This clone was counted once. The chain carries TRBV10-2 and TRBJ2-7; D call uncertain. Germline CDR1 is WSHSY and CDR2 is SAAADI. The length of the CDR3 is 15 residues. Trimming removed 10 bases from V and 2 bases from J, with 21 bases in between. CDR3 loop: CATPSKMAEPYEQYV. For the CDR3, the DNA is TGCGCCACTCCCTCGAAGATGGCTGAACCCTACGAGCAGTACGTC.

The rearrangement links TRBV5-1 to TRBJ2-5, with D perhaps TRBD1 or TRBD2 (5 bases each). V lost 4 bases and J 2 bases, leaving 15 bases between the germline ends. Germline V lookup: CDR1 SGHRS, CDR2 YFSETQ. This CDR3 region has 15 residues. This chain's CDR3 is CASSLGTGPQETQYF. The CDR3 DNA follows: TGCGCCAGCAGCCTCGGGACGGGGCCACAAGAGACCCAGTACTTC.

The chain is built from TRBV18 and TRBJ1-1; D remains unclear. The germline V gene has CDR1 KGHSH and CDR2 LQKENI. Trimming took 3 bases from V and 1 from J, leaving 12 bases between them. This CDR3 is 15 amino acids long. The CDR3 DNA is TGTGCCAGCTCACCTCCCAGCGTCGAGAACACTGAAGCTTTCTTT. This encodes CASSPPSVENTEAFF. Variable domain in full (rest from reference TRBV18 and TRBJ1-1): NAGVMQNPRHLVRRRGQEARLRCSPMKGHSHVYWYRQLPEEGLKFMVYLQKENIIDESGMPKERFSAEFPKEGPSILRIQQVVRGDSAAYFCASSPPSVENTEAFFGQGTRLTVV.

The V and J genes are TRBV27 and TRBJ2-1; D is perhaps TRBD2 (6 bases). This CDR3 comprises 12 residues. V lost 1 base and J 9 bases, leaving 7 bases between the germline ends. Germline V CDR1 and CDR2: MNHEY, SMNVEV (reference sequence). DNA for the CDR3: TGTGCCAGCAGTTTATTGGAGGGTGAGCAGTTCTTC. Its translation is CASSLLEGEQFF.

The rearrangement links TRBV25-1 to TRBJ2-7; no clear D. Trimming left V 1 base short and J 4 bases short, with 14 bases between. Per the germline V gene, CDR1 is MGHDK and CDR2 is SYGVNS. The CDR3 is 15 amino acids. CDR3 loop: CASSESQGGRYEQYF. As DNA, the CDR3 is TGTGCCAGCAGTGAATCTCAAGGTGGACGTTACGAGCAGTACTTC.

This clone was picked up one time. CDR3 sequence reads: CASSLVRQADNEQFF. CDR3 in DNA: TGCGCCAGCAGCTTGGTGAGACAGGCCGACAATGAGCAGTTCTTC. The chain is built from TRBV5-1 and TRBJ2-1; D is perhaps TRBD1 (6 bases). The CDR3 has 15 residues. Germline-derived CDR1 and CDR2 are SGHRS and YFSETQ. V lost 0 bases, J lost 5 bases, and 12 bases lay in between.